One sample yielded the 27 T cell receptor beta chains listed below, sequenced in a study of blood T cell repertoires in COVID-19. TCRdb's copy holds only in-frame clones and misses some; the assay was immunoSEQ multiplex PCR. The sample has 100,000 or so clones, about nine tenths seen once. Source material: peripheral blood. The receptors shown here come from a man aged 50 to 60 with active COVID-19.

The CDR3 bases are TGCGCCAGCAGCTTGGCTTTCGGCGGGACGGACAACACTGAAGCTTTCTTT. This sequence encodes CASSLAFGGTDNTEAFF. The chain joins TRBV5-1 to TRBJ1-1, with D possibly matching TRBD1 (5 bases). Germline CDR1 and CDR2: SGHRS and YFSETQ. V gave up 0 bases and J gave up 2 bases, with 17 bases separating them. This CDR3 comprises 17 residues.

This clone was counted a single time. CDR3 region: CASSTLGSAPDNEQFF. In nucleotides, the CDR3 is TGTGCCAGCAGCACGCTGGGTAGCGCACCAGACAATGAGCAGTTCTTC. The chain links TRBV7-6 to TRBJ2-1; tentatively, D is TRBD2 (5 bases). In germline, CDR1 is SGHVS, CDR2 FNYEAQ. V was shortened by 5 bases and J by 5 bases, with 19 bases between the two germline ends. The CDR3 has 16 amino acids.

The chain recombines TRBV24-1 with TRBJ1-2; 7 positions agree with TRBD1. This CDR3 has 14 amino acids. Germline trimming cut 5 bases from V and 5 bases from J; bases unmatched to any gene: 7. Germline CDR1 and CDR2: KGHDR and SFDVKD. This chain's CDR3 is CATSGWGTDYGYTF. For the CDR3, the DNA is TGTGCCACCAGTGGATGGGGGACAGATTATGGCTACACCTTC.

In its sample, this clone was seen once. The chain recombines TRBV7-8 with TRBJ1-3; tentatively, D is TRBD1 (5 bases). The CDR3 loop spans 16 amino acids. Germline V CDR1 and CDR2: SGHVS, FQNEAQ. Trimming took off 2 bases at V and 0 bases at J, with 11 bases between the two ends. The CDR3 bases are TGTGCCAGCAGCTTAAGTCCGACAGCCTCTGGAAACACCATATATTTT. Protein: CASSLSPTASGNTIYF.

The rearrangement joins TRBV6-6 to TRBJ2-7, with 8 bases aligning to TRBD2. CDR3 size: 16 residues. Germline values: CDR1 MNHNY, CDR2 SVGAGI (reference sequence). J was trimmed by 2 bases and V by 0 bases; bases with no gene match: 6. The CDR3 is CASSYSYSGKTYEQYF. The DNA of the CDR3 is TGTGCCAGCAGTTACTCTTATAGCGGGAAGACCTACGAGCAGTACTTC.

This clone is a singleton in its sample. In DNA, the CDR3 is TGCAGCGCCCCGCCCCAAGGACAGGGGACAAATGAGCAGTTCTTC. As protein: CSAPPQGQGTNEQFF. The chain has TRBV29-1 and TRBJ2-1, with TRBD1 matching 9 bases. CDR1 and CDR2 from the germline V gene are SQVTM and ANQGSEA. The trim removed 7 bases at V and 7 bases at J, leaving 14 bases unmatched. The CDR3 is 15 residues long.

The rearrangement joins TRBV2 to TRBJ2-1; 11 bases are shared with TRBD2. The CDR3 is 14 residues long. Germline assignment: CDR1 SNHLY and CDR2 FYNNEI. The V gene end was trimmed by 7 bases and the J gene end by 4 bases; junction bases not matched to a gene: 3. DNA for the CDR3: TGTGCCAGCACCCGACTAGCGGGGTACAATGAGCAGTTCTTC. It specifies CASTRLAGYNEQFF.

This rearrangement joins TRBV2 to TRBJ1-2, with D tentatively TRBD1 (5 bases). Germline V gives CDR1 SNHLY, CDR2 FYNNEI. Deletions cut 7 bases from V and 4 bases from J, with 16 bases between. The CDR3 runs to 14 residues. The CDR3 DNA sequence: TGTGCCAGCAATCCCAGGTCTAGGGGCTATGGCTACACCTTC. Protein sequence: CASNPRSRGYGYTF.

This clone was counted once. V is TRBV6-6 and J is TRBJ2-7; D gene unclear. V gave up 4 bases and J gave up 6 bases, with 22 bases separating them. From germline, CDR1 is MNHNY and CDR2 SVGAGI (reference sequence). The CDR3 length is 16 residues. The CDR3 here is CASSLLAGPKAGEQYF. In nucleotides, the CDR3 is TGTGCCAGCAGTTTACTCGCAGGCCCCAAGGCAGGCGAGCAGTACTTC.

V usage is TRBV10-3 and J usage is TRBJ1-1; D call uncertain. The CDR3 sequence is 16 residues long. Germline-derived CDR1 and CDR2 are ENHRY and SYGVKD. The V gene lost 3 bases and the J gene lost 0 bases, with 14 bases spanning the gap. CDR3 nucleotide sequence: TGTGCCATCAGTGAACTAGGGTGGGTTATGAACACTGAAGCTTTCTTT. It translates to CAISELGWVMNTEAFF.

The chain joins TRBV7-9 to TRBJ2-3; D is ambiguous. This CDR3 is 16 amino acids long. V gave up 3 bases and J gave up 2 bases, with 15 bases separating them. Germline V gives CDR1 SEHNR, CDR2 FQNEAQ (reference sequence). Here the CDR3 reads CASSFSTRRLTDTQYF. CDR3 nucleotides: TGTGCCAGCAGCTTCTCGACCCGAAGACTCACAGATACGCAGTATTTT.

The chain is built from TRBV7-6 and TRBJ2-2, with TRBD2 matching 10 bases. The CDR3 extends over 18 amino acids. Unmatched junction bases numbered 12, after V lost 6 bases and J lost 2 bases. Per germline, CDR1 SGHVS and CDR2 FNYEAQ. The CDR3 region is CASRLSGGQYQNTGELFF. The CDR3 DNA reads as TGTGCCAGCAGACTTAGCGGGGGGCAATACCAAAACACCGGGGAGCTGTTTTTT.

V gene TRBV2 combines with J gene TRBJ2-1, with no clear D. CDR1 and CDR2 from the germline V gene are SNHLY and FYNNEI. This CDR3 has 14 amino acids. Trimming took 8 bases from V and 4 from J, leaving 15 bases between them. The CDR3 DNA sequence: TGTGCCAGCTCCGTAGACTCCACATACAATGAGCAGTTCTTC. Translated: CASSVDSTYNEQFF. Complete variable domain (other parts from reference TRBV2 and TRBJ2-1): EPEVTQTPSHQVTQMGQEVILRCVPISNHLYFYWYRQILGQKVEFLVSFYNNEISEKSEIFDDQFSVERPDGSNFTLKIRSTKLEDSAMYFCASSVDSTYNEQFFGPGTRLTVL.

CDR3 sequence reads: CASSQGQSLRGSYGYTF. The CDR3 bases are TGTGCCAGCAGCCAGGGACAGTCCCTAAGGGGGTCCTATGGCTACACCTTC. The gene calls are TRBV5-4 and TRBJ1-2, with TRBD1 identical over 7 bases. Germline CDR1 and CDR2: SGHNT and YYREEE (reference sequence). This CDR3 contains 17 residues. Losses at the gene ends were 4 bases for V and 4 bases for J; bases not matched to a gene: 16.

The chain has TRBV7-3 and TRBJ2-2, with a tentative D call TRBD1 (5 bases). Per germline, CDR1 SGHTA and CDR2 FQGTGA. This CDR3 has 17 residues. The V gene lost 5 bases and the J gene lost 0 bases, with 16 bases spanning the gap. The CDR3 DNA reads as TGTGCCAGCAGCGCAAGGGCATGGACAACGAACACCGGGGAGCTGTTTTTT. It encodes CASSARAWTTNTGELFF.

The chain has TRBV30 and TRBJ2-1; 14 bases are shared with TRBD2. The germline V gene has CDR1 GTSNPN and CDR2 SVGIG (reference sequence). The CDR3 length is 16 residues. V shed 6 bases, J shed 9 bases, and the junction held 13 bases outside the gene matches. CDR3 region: CACLPGTSGSWGEQFF. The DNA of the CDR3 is TGTGCCTGCCTACCCGGGACTAGCGGGAGCTGGGGTGAGCAGTTCTTC.

The CDR3 spells CASSPPGGDTQYF. CDR3 sequence (DNA): TGTGCCAGCTCACCGCCGGGGGGAGATACGCAGTATTTT. This chain connects TRBV18 to TRBJ2-3; 7 positions agree with TRBD2. J lost 5 bases, V lost 3 bases, and 2 bases had no gene match. The CDR3 is 13 residues long. The germline V gene encodes CDR1 KGHSH and CDR2 LQKENI.

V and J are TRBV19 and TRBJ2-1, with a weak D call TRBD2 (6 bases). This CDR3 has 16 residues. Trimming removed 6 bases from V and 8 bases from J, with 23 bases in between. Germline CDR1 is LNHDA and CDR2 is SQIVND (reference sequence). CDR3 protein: CASRKGWEAQADEQFF. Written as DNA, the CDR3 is TGTGCCAGTAGGAAAGGGTGGGAGGCCCAAGCGGATGAGCAGTTCTTC.

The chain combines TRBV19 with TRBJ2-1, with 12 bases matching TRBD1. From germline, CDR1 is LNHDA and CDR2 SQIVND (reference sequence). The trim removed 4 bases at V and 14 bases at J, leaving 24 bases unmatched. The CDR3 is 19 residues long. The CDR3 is CASSTGTGGSLKAGGPEFF. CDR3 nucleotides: TGTGCCAGTAGTACTGGGACAGGGGGCTCGTTAAAAGCGGGAGGGCCTGAGTTCTTC.

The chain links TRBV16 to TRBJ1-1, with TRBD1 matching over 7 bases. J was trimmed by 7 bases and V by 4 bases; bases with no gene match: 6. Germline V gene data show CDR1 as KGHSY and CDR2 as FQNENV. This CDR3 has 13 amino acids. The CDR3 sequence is CASSLQGQGEAFF. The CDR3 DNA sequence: TGTGCCAGCAGCCTACAGGGGCAAGGTGAAGCTTTCTTT.

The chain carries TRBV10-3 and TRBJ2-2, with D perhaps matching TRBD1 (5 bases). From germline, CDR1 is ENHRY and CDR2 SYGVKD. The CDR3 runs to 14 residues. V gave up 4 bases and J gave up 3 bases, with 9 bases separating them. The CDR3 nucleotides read TGTGCCATCAGTGGGACATTCGACACCGGGGAGCTGTTTTTT. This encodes CAISGTFDTGELFF.

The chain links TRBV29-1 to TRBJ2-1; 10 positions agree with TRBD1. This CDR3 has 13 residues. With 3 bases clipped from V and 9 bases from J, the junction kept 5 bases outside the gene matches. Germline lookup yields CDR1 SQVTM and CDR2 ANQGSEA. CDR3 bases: TGCAGCGTTGAGGGACAGGGGTTCAGTGAGCAGTTCTTC. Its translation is CSVEGQGFSEQFF.

The CDR3 DNA is TGCAGCGTTAATGGCCCCGGAAGTCAGGCTAATGAAAAACTGTTTTTT. This gives the protein CSVNGPGSQANEKLFF. This chain joins TRBV29-1 and TRBJ1-4; D remains ambiguous. CDR3 size: 16 residues. The ends were cut back, 5 bases at V and 3 bases at J, with 19 bases in the middle. Germline V gene lookup returns CDR1 SQVTM and CDR2 ANQGSEA.

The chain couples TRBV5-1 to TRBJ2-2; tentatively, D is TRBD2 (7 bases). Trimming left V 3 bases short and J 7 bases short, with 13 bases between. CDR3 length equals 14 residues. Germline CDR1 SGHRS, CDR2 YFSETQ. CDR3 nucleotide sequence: TGCGCCAGCAGCTCCACGGGGGGCAACGGGGAGCTGTTTTTT. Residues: CASSSTGGNGELFF.

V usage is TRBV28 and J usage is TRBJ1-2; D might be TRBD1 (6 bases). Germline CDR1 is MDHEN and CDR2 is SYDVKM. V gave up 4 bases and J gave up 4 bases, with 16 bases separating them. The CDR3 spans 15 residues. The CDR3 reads CASSWGTRLGYGYTF. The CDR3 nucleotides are TGTGCCAGCAGTTGGGGGACAAGGCTTGGCTATGGCTACACCTTC.

The DNA of the CDR3 is TGCAGCGTTAGGAGAGATCGAGCTTTCTTT. Its translation is CSVRRDRAFF. The chain is built from TRBV29-1 and TRBJ1-1; D is uncertain. The CDR3 length is 10 residues. V lost 5 bases, J lost 10 bases, and 11 bases lay in between. Germline V CDR1 and CDR2: SQVTM, ANQGSEA.

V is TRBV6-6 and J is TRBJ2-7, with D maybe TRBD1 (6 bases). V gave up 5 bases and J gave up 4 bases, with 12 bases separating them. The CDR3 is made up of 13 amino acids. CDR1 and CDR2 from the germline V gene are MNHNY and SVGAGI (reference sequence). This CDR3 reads CASSRGQLYEQYV. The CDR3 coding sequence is TGTGCCAGCAGTCGCGGACAGCTGTACGAGCAGTACGTC.